One and the same sample provided the 9 T cell receptor beta chains below, sequenced in a study of T cells after yellow fever vaccination. A single record per CDR3 protein comes from TCRdb applying MiXCR to the 5' RACE reads. The table lists roughly 330,000 distinct CDR3 sequences, under 5% of them singletons. The specimen comprised PBMCs, sampled 5 days after the yellow fever booster vaccination. These receptors were collected from a man aged 18-30 years who received the YFV17D yellow fever vaccine.

There are many counts of this clonotype. The chain recombines TRBV5-1 with TRBJ2-3; 7 nucleotides agree with TRBD1. The CDR3 has 14 residues. Per the germline V gene, CDR1 is SGHRS and CDR2 is YFSETQ. The V gene end was trimmed by 4 bases and the J gene end by 3 bases; junction bases not matched to a gene: 5. CDR3 bases: TGCGCCAGCAGCCAAGGGACAGTAACAGATACGCAGTATTTT. It translates to CASSQGTVTDTQYF.

This clonotype was recorded many times. This sequence joins TRBV9 and TRBJ2-1, with a possible D match to TRBD2 (7 bases). CDR1 is SGDLS, CDR2 YYNGEE, per germline. V lost 7 bases to trimming and J lost 3 bases, with 11 bases between them. The length of the CDR3 is 13 residues. CDR3 in DNA: TGTGCCAGCGGGGGGGCAGTCTACAATGAGCAGTTCTTC. Translating it yields CASGGAVYNEQFF.

This clonotype has at least ten counts. The chain carries TRBV9 and TRBJ1-1; TRBD1 matches at 10 bases. Germline loops: CDR1 SGDLS, CDR2 YYNGEE. The CDR3 runs to 19 residues. V lost 4 bases, J lost 2 bases, and 17 bases stayed unmatched. As DNA, the CDR3 is TGTGCCAGCAGCACCCCCCGGGGACAGGGGACCTCCCTAAACACTGAAGCTTTCTTT. It is translated as CASSTPRGQGTSLNTEAFF.

This clonotype has a handful of counts. The chain employs TRBV4-2 and TRBJ2-2; D remains ambiguous. The CDR3 has 13 residues. V shed 6 bases and J shed 6 bases, with 11 bases lying between them. Germline CDR1 reads LGHNA; CDR2 reads YNFKEQ. This chain's CDR3 is CASSVQIAGELFF. CDR3 bases: TGTGCCAGCAGTGTTCAAATCGCCGGGGAGCTGTTTTTT.

The chain carries TRBV5-4 and TRBJ2-5; D is unclear. Per the germline V gene, CDR1 is SGHNT and CDR2 is YYREEE (reference sequence). Trimming took 0 bases from V and 4 from J, leaving 7 bases between them. The CDR3 spans 13 residues. CDR3 sequence reads: CASSLGAPETQYF. The CDR3 bases are TGTGCCAGCAGCTTGGGGGCCCCAGAGACCCAGTACTTC. Supplemented by reference TRBV5-4 and TRBJ2-5, the full variable domain reads ETGVTQSPTHLIKTRGQQVTLRCSSQSGHNTVSWYQQALGQGPQFIFQYYREEENGRGNFPPRFSGLQFPNYSSELNVNALELDDSALYLCASSLGAPETQYFGPGTRLLVL.

The CDR3 loop is CASSSYAGGPFKNIQYF. The CDR3 coding sequence is TGTGCCAGCAGCTCCTACGCGGGGGGGCCTTTCAAAAACATTCAGTACTTC. V gene TRBV7-8 combines with J gene TRBJ2-4; 9 positions match TRBD2. CDR1 and CDR2 (germline): SGHVS, FQNEAQ. This CDR3 region has 17 residues. Trimming cost V 4 bases and J 3 bases; bases outside gene matches: 10.

The CDR3 DNA sequence: TGTGCCAGCAGCCAAGAAGGTACGGCCGCGAACACCGGGGAGCTGTTTTTT. Protein: CASSQEGTAANTGELFF. The chain employs TRBV4-2 and TRBJ2-2; D gene ambiguous. Trimming shortened V by 0 bases and J by 0 bases, and 11 bases separated the two germline ends. The CDR3 has 17 amino acids. Germline V gene sequence: CDR1 LGHNA, CDR2 YNFKEQ.

This rearrangement joins TRBV19 to TRBJ2-7, with no clear D. The CDR3 consists of 12 residues. With 10 bases removed from V and 3 bases from J, the gap between germline ends came to 13 bases. Per the germline V gene, CDR1 is LNHDA and CDR2 is SQIVND (reference sequence). CDR3 in amino acids: CATSDENYEQYV. Here the CDR3 DNA reads TGTGCCACCTCGGACGAGAACTACGAGCAGTACGTC.

This clonotype was counted many times. The chain recombines TRBV29-1 with TRBJ1-5; D not resolved. The length of the CDR3 is 13 residues. Germline V lookup: CDR1 SQVTM, CDR2 ANQGSEA. V shed 2 bases and J shed 0 bases, with 5 bases lying between them. For the CDR3, the DNA is TGCAGCGTTGAATTCGATAGCAATCAGCCCCAGCATTTT. Amino acids: CSVEFDSNQPQHF. The variable domain in full, completed from reference TRBV29-1 and TRBJ1-5, reads SAVISQKPSRDICQRGTSLTIQCQVDSQVTMMFWYRQQPGQSLTLIATANQGSEATYESGFVIDKFPISRPNLTFSTLTVSNMSPEDSSIYLCSVEFDSNQPQHFGDGTRLSIL.